This T cell receptor (beta chain) is drawn from a study of vaccination and CD4 T cells after COVID-19. About the study: Median time from COVID diagnosis to post-COVID sampling was over 85 days (35 to 161).

Comment on this clonotype: The antigen is unknown.

Germline assignment: CDR1 SQVTM and CDR2 ANQGSEA. After removal of 4 bases from V and 2 bases from J, the junction contained 10 bases not matched to a gene. The CDR3 totals 16 residues. Treatment defined: roughly 10-day PBMC culture with coronavirus spike peptide pools or control peptides (ViraFEST assay). PBMCs were cultured at 1.5 million to 2.5 million per well with 8 to 10 IU/ml IL-2 and around 10 ug/ml peptide pools. The Oncomine TCR Beta short-read assay sequenced DNA from cultured CD4+ T cells. MiXCR, applied by TCRdb to the PCR reads, yields one record per CDR3 protein. This table holds about 9,600 distinct CDR3 sequences, 26% found once.

J is TRBJ2-3 and V is TRBV29-1, with 9 bases lining up with TRBD2. This receptor was obtained from a human donor who had recovered from COVID-19. Sequencing was performed on CD4+ T cells from blood, cultured in vitro, taken after SARS-CoV-2 vaccination. CDR3 DNA: TGCAGCGTTGGGGGGGGCCTAGCGGGAACCACAGATACGCAGTATTTT. This gives the protein CSVGGGLAGTTDTQYF.